What follows are 23 T cell receptor beta chains derived from one specimen sequenced in a study of identifying expanded T cells in peripheral blood. Sequencing was performed with immunoSEQ multiplex PCR; in TCRdb, only in-frame clones are kept and a portion is missing. The sample comprises some 99,000 clones, less than 90% of which are singletons, and 7.5% to 9.5% rests with the top ten. What was sequenced was blood. The receptors were sampled from a person aged 18-70 years in good health.

The chain recombines TRBV9 with TRBJ2-7, with no clear D. The CDR3 covers 15 residues. Germline assignment: CDR1 SGDLS and CDR2 YYNGEE. Trimming took 0 bases from V and 0 from J, leaving 10 bases between them. The CDR3 DNA reads TGTGCCAGCAGCGTAGGTCCCTCGAGCTCCTACGAGCAGTACTTC. Protein product: CASSVGPSSSYEQYF. The full variable domain, rest sourced from reference TRBV9 and TRBJ2-7, is DSGVTQTPKHLITATGQRVTLRCSPRSGDLSVYWYQQSLDQGLQFLIQYYNGEERAKGNILERFSAQQFPDLHSELNLSSLELGDSALYFCASSVGPSSSYEQYFGPGTRLTVT.

This clone was seen a single time. The chain combines TRBV15 with TRBJ2-3; 8 bases align to TRBD2. This CDR3 contains 15 residues. After removal of 5 bases from V and 6 bases from J, the junction contained 10 bases not matched to a gene. In germline, CDR1 is LNHNV, CDR2 YYDKDF (reference sequence). CDR3 in amino acids: CATSLAGTSVDTQYF. As DNA, the CDR3 is TGTGCCACCAGCCTAGCCGGGACTAGTGTGGATACGCAGTATTTT.

The chain joins TRBV5-1 to TRBJ1-1; weak D call: TRBD1 (5 bases). In germline, CDR1 is SGHRS, CDR2 YFSETQ. V shed 2 bases and J shed 1 base, with 6 bases lying between them. This CDR3 contains 13 residues. CDR3 DNA: TGCGCCAGCAGCTTAACAGGGAACACTGAAGCTTTCTTT. Translating it yields CASSLTGNTEAFF.

This rearrangement joins TRBV6-6 to TRBJ2-5; no definite D call. Trimming removed 0 bases at V and 5 bases at J, with 7 bases between. The CDR3 loop spans 13 amino acids. Germline CDR1 reads MNHNY; CDR2 reads SVGAGI (reference sequence). The CDR3 DNA reads TGTGCCAGCAGTTACTCGACGTGGGAGACCCAGTACTTC. Its protein product is CASSYSTWETQYF.

V usage is TRBV19 and J usage is TRBJ2-7; 7 bases map to TRBD2. The CDR3 loop spans 15 amino acids. V was pared by 5 bases and J by 12 bases, with 19 bases of the junction left unmatched. Germline V CDR1 and CDR2: LNHDA, SQIVND (reference sequence). The CDR3 loop is CASSPSPGYQRGWYF. The CDR3 region has the DNA TGTGCCAGTAGTCCTTCCCCGGGGTATCAGCGGGGATGGTACTTC. The entire variable domain, with the rest obtained from reference TRBV19 and TRBJ2-7, is as follows: DGGITQSPKYLFRKEGQNVTLSCEQNLNHDAMYWYRQDPGQGLRLIYYSQIVNDFQKGDIAEGYSVSREKKESFPLTVTSAQKNPTAFYLCASSPSPGYQRGWYFGPGTRLTVT.

J is TRBJ2-3 and V is TRBV5-1; TRBD1 matches at 8 bases. The V and J ends lost 3 bases and 10 bases, in that order; junction bases with no gene match: 4. The CDR3 consists of 12 residues. In germline, CDR1 is SGHRS, CDR2 YFSETQ. In nucleotides, the CDR3 is TGCGCCAGCAGCTGGGGGGACAGGCCGCAGTATTTT. Encoded protein: CASSWGDRPQYF.

J is TRBJ1-4 and V is TRBV11-3; TRBD1 is a possible D gene (5 bases). V lost 5 bases and J lost 5, with 15 bases in between. Germline CDR1 reads SGHNT; CDR2 reads YENEEA. This CDR3 has 15 residues. The CDR3 DNA is TGTGCCAGCAGCACAGTGGGAGGGGAGAATGAAAAACTGTTTTTT. Its translation is CASSTVGGENEKLFF.

The rearrangement joins TRBV28 to TRBJ2-7, with TRBD1 matching 9 bases. The CDR3 consists of 16 residues. V dropped 6 bases and J dropped 6; count of bases not matched to a gene: 15. Per the germline V gene, CDR1 is MDHEN and CDR2 is SYDVKM. CDR3 sequence reads: CASRTQPGQGTIEQYF. CDR3 coding DNA: TGTGCCAGCAGAACCCAGCCGGGACAGGGAACTATCGAGCAGTACTTC.

CDR3 protein: CASSPGQGNEQFF. The DNA for the CDR3 is TGTGCCAGCTCGCCGGGACAGGGGAATGAGCAGTTCTTC. This chain connects TRBV18 to TRBJ2-1; 10 positions match TRBD1. The germline V gene encodes CDR1 KGHSH and CDR2 LQKENI. The junction had 3 bases not matched to a gene; V was cut back by 6 bases and J by 7 bases. This CDR3 is built from 13 residues.

The chain joins TRBV19 to TRBJ1-1; possibly TRBD1 for D (6 bases). The CDR3 length is 14 residues. Trimming pared 4 bases from V and 1 base from J, leaving 10 bases between. Germline CDR1 is LNHDA and CDR2 is SQIVND (reference sequence). The CDR3 sequence: CASSTRGANTEAFF. In nucleotides, the CDR3 is TGTGCCAGTAGTACGCGGGGGGCGAACACTGAAGCTTTCTTT.

The chain links TRBV5-4 to TRBJ1-3; perhaps TRBD1 as D (5 bases). Germline lookup yields CDR1 SGHNT and CDR2 YYREEE (reference sequence). CDR3 size: 16 residues. V gave up 0 bases and J gave up 0 bases, with 10 bases separating them. CDR3 region: CASSLESTASGNTIYF. The CDR3 DNA sequence: TGTGCCAGCAGCTTGGAGTCGACAGCCTCTGGAAACACCATATATTTT.

V and J are TRBV10-3 and TRBJ1-1; D unresolved. The CDR3 is 13 amino acids. Germline CDR1 reads ENHRY; CDR2 reads SYGVKD. The germline V and J ends were trimmed by 2 bases and 0 bases, with 4 bases remaining between them. The CDR3 protein is CAISEGMNTEAFF. In DNA, the CDR3 is TGTGCCATCAGTGAGGGTATGAACACTGAAGCTTTCTTT.

The chain couples TRBV10-3 to TRBJ2-7; D call uncertain. CDR1 is ENHRY, CDR2 SYGVKD, per germline. V shed 2 bases and J shed 6 bases, with 8 bases lying between them. The CDR3 totals 12 residues. The CDR3 DNA reads as TGTGCCATCAGTGAGATGGGGTCCGAGCAGTACTTC. Amino acid sequence: CAISEMGSEQYF.

The V and J genes are TRBV28 and TRBJ2-7; D call uncertain. CDR3 length: 13 residues. V was cut by 5 bases and J by 0 bases, with 8 bases left in between. Germline assignment: CDR1 MDHEN and CDR2 SYDVKM. The CDR3 nucleotides read TGTGCCAGCAGTCCCTCCGGCTCCTACGAGCAGTACTTC. This encodes CASSPSGSYEQYF.

The V call is TRBV4-2, the J call TRBJ1-5, with 7 bases that match TRBD1. This CDR3 is 16 amino acids long. CDR1 is LGHNA and CDR2 is YNFKEQ in the germline V gene. V gave up 0 bases and J gave up 0 bases; unmatched junction bases: 2. The CDR3 DNA reads TGTGCCAGCAGCCAAGATGGGACAGATAGCAATCAGCCCCAGCATTTT. It is translated as CASSQDGTDSNQPQHF.

This chain uses TRBV5-1 with TRBJ1-3, with D possibly matching TRBD1 (5 bases). V dropped 4 bases and J dropped 2 bases, with 7 bases sitting between them. The CDR3 covers 13 residues. CDR1 SGHRS and CDR2 YFSETQ come from the germline V gene. The CDR3 spells CASSRGAGNTIYF. The CDR3 DNA follows: TGCGCCAGCAGCCGGGGCGCTGGAAACACCATATATTTT.

The rearrangement joins TRBV18 to TRBJ1-4; no clear D. This CDR3 has 14 residues. Germline CDR1 reads KGHSH; CDR2 reads LQKENI. The V end lost 2 bases, the J end lost 4 bases, and 8 bases lay between the germline ends. The CDR3 DNA is TGTGCCAGCTCACCAGAACGGATTAATGAAAAACTGTTTTTT. As protein: CASSPERINEKLFF.

This chain joins TRBV9 and TRBJ2-5, with no clear D. Trimming pared 4 bases from V and 4 bases from J, leaving 20 bases between. Germline V gene lookup returns CDR1 SGDLS and CDR2 YYNGEE. The CDR3 loop spans 16 amino acids. The CDR3 loop is CASSIVVTVRVETQYF. The CDR3 nucleotides are TGTGCCAGCAGCATAGTGGTGACGGTAAGGGTAGAGACCCAGTACTTC.

The V gene is TRBV19, the J gene TRBJ1-1, with 7 bases fitting TRBD1. The CDR3 covers 14 residues. The ends lost 4 bases at V and 2 bases at J; junction bases unmatched: 4. Germline values: CDR1 LNHDA, CDR2 SQIVND (reference sequence). The CDR3 nucleotides are TGTGCCAGTAGTACACAGGGGATCAACACTGAAGCTTTCTTT. Its protein product is CASSTQGINTEAFF.

This rearrangement joins TRBV7-2 to TRBJ2-5; D assignment may be TRBD1 or TRBD2 (5 bases each). Trimming took 1 base from V and 5 from J, leaving 11 bases between them. This CDR3 comprises 14 residues. Germline-derived CDR1 and CDR2 are SGHTA and FQGNSA. CDR3 nucleotides: TGTGCCAGCAGCTTAGGGGACCCGAGGGAGACCCAGTACTTC. It codes for CASSLGDPRETQYF.

This rearrangement joins TRBV6-1 to TRBJ1-5; 7 bases fit TRBD1. V shed 1 base and J 3 bases; nucleotides not matched to a gene: 6. CDR1 is MNHNS, CDR2 SASEGT, per germline. This CDR3 contains 16 residues. The CDR3 reads CASSEGETGYNQPQHF. The CDR3 region has the DNA TGTGCCAGCAGTGAAGGTGAGACAGGGTACAATCAGCCCCAGCATTTT.

This chain links TRBV6-6 with TRBJ2-7; perhaps TRBD1 as D (6 bases). This CDR3 is built from 14 residues. Germline lookup yields CDR1 MNHNY and CDR2 SVGAGI (reference sequence). Between the trimmed V and J ends, which lost 4 bases and 3 bases, there was a span of 13 bases. CDR3 bases: TGTGCCAGCAGTTTAGGGGGACCCAACTACGAGCAGTACTTC. Translating it yields CASSLGGPNYEQYF.

V is TRBV6-4 and J is TRBJ1-1, with a tentative D call TRBD1 (6 bases). Trimming stripped 2 bases from V and 10 bases from J, with 14 bases between. CDR1 and CDR2 from the germline V gene are MRHNA and SNTAGT. The CDR3 sequence is 13 residues long. This CDR3 reads CASSDQGGGRAFF. The CDR3 DNA sequence: TGTGCCAGCAGTGACCAAGGGGGGGGACGAGCTTTCTTT.